These 2 T cell receptor beta chains share one sample of origin, sequenced in a study of PD-1 blockade in classical Hodgkin lymphoma. Only in-frame clones appear in the TCRdb table, and some are missing; sequencing was by immunoSEQ multiplex PCR. The sample records approximately 26,000 clones, about 76% being singletons. Relapse was seen in all patients after autologous stem cell transplantation, and brentuximab vedotin exposure was variable. The source material was peripheral blood mononuclear cells (PBMCs), sampled before the second cycle of nivolumab. These receptors were collected from a human donor with classical Hodgkin lymphoma.

This clone appeared a single time. J is TRBJ2-3 and V is TRBV4-1; 9 bases agree with TRBD1. The CDR3 is 15 residues long. The germline V gene has CDR1 MGHRA and CDR2 YSYEKL. The V segment lost 5 bases and the J segment 3 bases; nucleotides outside the gene matches: 6. DNA for the CDR3: TGCGCCAGCAGCGGGACAGGGATCGGGACAGATACGCAGTATTTT. Residues: CASSGTGIGTDTQYF.

The chain has TRBV19 and TRBJ2-7, with 9 bases identical to TRBD2. The J segment lost 5 bases and the V segment lost 6 bases, leaving 8 bases of the junction unmatched. There are 14 residues in the CDR3. The germline V gene has CDR1 LNHDA and CDR2 SQIVND (reference sequence). Here the CDR3 reads CASRVAGGANEQYF. CDR3 DNA sequence: TGTGCCAGTAGGGTGGCGGGGGGGGCCAACGAGCAGTACTTC.